The sequence of this T cell receptor beta chain was determined in a study of blood T cell repertoires in COVID-19. About the research overall: Sources were T cells, B-cell-depleted T cells, or PBMCs; the material itself was cDNA or gDNA.

Some clones are missing from TCRdb's copy, which holds only in-frame ones; the method was immunoSEQ multiplex PCR. The sample has just under 30,000 clones, nearly 80% seen once; the top ten hold 35% to 55%. After removal of 3 bases from V and 1 base from J, the junction contained 7 bases not matched to a gene. This CDR3 has 16 amino acids. From germline, CDR1 is ENHRY and CDR2 SYGVKD. Sequenced input: peripheral blood. The receptor's source is a woman in her sixties or seventies with acute or convalescent COVID-19. The chain employs TRBV10-3 and TRBJ1-1, with 8 bases fitting TRBD1. CDR3 region: CAISEVRGQANTEAFF. For the CDR3, the DNA is TGTGCCATCAGTGAAGTGCGGGGACAGGCGAACACTGAAGCTTTCTTT.